The rows below give T cell receptor beta chains drawn from one sample of a study of cytomegalovirus exposure and HLA in healthy donors. The protocol was immunoSEQ multiplex PCR, while the TCRdb copy is restricted to in-frame clones and leaves out a portion. The sample holds 95,000 to 150,000 clones. Sequencing was performed on PBMCs. The receptors here all came from a man aged 18 to 30 in good health and CMV-seronegative. The CDR3 runs from the conserved cysteine through the conserved F or W. The D gene is left open where the match is weak.

j_gene | v_gene | d_gene | CDR3nt | CDR3aa
TRBJ2-7 | TRBV7-9 | - | TGTGCCAGCAGCTCCTCTTTTCGGGTCGAACCCTACGAGCAGTACTTC | CASSSSFRVEPYEQYF
TRBJ2-6 | TRBV7-9 | - | TGTGCCAGCAGCTTCTACTCTGGGGCCAACGTCCTGACTTTC | CASSFYSGANVLTF
TRBJ2-3 | TRBV20-1 | - | TGCAGTGCTAGTAGCGCAGATACGCAGTATTTT | CSASSADTQYF
TRBJ2-1 | TRBV5-1 | TRBD2 | TGCGCCAGCAACAAGGAGGGGGGACTAGCGGGGGTGGATGAGCAGTTCTTC | CASNKEGGLAGVDEQFF
TRBJ2-1 | TRBV5-1 | TRBD2 | TGCGCCAGCAGCTCTTTAGCGGGAGATCCATACAATGAGCAGTTCTTC | CASSSLAGDPYNEQFF
TRBJ2-7 | TRBV11-3 | - | TGTGCTAGCAGCTTAGGGGGGCTGTACGAGCAGTACTTC | CASSLGGLYEQYF
TRBJ2-3 | TRBV6-1 | TRBD1 | TGTGCCAGCATCGACAGGGAACGTCGCACAGATACGCAGTATTTT | CASIDRERRTDTQYF
TRBJ2-3 | TRBV9 | - | TGTGCCAGCAGCGCCGATCGGTGGGGGGACCGCACAGATACGCAGTATTTT | CASSADRWGDRTDTQYF
TRBJ2-4 | TRBV19 | TRBD2 | TGTGCCACGACAATACTAGCGGGAGGGCCTGGTCCTAAAAACATTCAGTACTTC | CATTILAGGPGPKNIQYF
TRBJ1-2 | TRBV19 | TRBD1 | TGTGCCAGTACCACAGGGGGATCTTATAACTATGGCTACACCTTC | CASTTGGSYNYGYTF
TRBJ1-1 | TRBV13 | TRBD1 | TGTGCCAGCAGCCAGGGGGCGGGGAACACTGAAGCTTTCTTT | CASSQGAGNTEAFF
TRBJ2-7 | TRBV5-4 | TRBD1 | TGTGCCAGCAGACGGGGACAGGGTTCCCACGAGCAGTACTTC | CASRRGQGSHEQYF
TRBJ1-4 | TRBV5-5 | TRBD1 | TGTGCCAGCAGCGTAACAGGGGGCGCATCCCCTAATGAAAAACTGTTTTTT | CASSVTGGASPNEKLFF
TRBJ1-2 | TRBV7-2 | - | TGTGCCAGCAGCTTATTTACAGGGACTACGTATGGCTACACCTTC | CASSLFTGTTYGYTF
TRBJ1-5 | TRBV15 | TRBD1 | TGTGCCACCAGCAGAGGGGGACAGGGGACGGGGGCCCAGCATTTT | CATSRGGQGTGAQHF
TRBJ1-5 | TRBV6-1 | - | TGTGCCATTGAAGACAGGCTCAATCAGCCCCAGCATTTT | CAIEDRLNQPQHF
TRBJ1-5 | TRBV9 | TRBD1 | TGTGCCAGCAGCCGGGAGGGGGCGAAGCCCCAGCATTTT | CASSREGAKPQHF
TRBJ1-2 | TRBV4-1 | TRBD1 | TGCGCCAGCAGCCAAGGAGCAGAGGGGGCAAACTATGGCTACACCTTC | CASSQGAEGANYGYTF
TRBJ2-6 | TRBV9 | - | TGTGCCAGCAGCTCTTCTGGGGCCAACGTCCTGACTTTC | CASSSSGANVLTF
TRBJ2-7 | TRBV6-6 | TRBD2 | TGTGCCATCAAGGGAGGGTACGAGCAGTACTTC | CAIKGGYEQYF
TRBJ1-1 | TRBV2 | - | TGTGCCAGCAGTGTACGACAGGCCTCAAACACTGAAGCTTTCTTT | CASSVRQASNTEAFF
TRBJ1-4 | TRBV7-9 | TRBD1 | TGTGCCAGCAGCTCGTCAGGGGGCGCAATTGAAAAACTGTTTTTT | CASSSSGGAIEKLFF
TRBJ1-3 | TRBV12-5 | - | TGTGCTAGTGGTTTCCTATCGACTGGCTACTCTGGAAACACCATATATTTT | CASGFLSTGYSGNTIYF
TRBJ1-5 | TRBV5-6 | - | TGTGCCAGCAGCTTGGGTCGGGGTCAGCCCCAGCATTTT | CASSLGRGQPQHF
TRBJ1-2 | TRBV28 | - | TGTGCCAGCAGCCCACCTCCCAGAATCTATGGCTACACCTTC | CASSPPPRIYGYTF
TRBJ1-1 | TRBV27 | TRBD1 | TGTGCCAGCAGTCCCCGGGACAGGGGCATGAACACTGAAGCTTTCTTT | CASSPRDRGMNTEAFF
TRBJ1-1 | TRBV28 | - | TGTGCCAGCAGATACAGGGTGCGGAACACTGAAGCTTTCTTT | CASRYRVRNTEAFF
TRBJ2-1 | TRBV5-1 | - | TGCGCCAGCAGCTTGCTTATAAACAGAGGGAGCGGGAATGAGCAGTTCTTC | CASSLLINRGSGNEQFF
TRBJ2-2 | TRBV27 | TRBD1 | TGTGCCAGCAGTCGACAGGGGGCGACCACCGGGGAGCTGTTTTTT | CASSRQGATTGELFF
TRBJ1-1 | TRBV19 | - | TGTGCCAGTATTCCGACTGGGGCCACTGAAGCTTTCTTT | CASIPTGATEAFF
TRBJ2-7 | TRBV7-7 | - | TGTGCTAGCAGTTCGGACAGCTCCTACGAGCAGTACTTC | CASSSDSSYEQYF
TRBJ2-3 | TRBV28 | TRBD2 | TGTGCCAGCAGTCTAGCGGGAGAACCAGATACGCAGTATTTT | CASSLAGEPDTQYF